The entry below describes one T cell receptor beta chain. The data derive from a study of CD8 T cells in Susac syndrome. Study summary: The sequenced Susac syndrome patients comprised roughly 6 with active disease and about eight in remission.

Blood CD8+ and CD4+ T cells underwent high-throughput TCR beta sequencing. Patients with Susac syndrome fulfilled recently defined diagnostic criteria for definite or probable disease. The V end was cut by 6 bases, the J end by 9 bases, with 15 bases between. Germline CDR1 is MNHEY and CDR2 is SVGAGI. This CDR3 is 13 amino acids long. RNA in amounts of roughly 0.5 to 1 ug was reverse transcribed with random hexamers. TCRdb fed the immunoSEQ multiplex PCR reads into MiXCR, producing one record per CDR3 protein. Of tens of thousands of distinct CDR3 sequences listed, about 93% are singletons. This sequence joins TRBV6-5 and TRBJ2-1, with D tentatively TRBD2 (7 bases). The source is a human donor with Susac syndrome. The sample consisted of CD4+ T cells from PBMCs. CDR3 sequence: CASRKGGEIEQFF. DNA for the CDR3: TGTGCCAGCAGAAAGGGGGGGGAGATTGAGCAGTTCTTC.